The clone carrying this TCR beta chain has a count of ten or more. Its antigen is unknown. TCRdb passed the RT-PCR reads through MiXCR, listing each CDR3 protein once. The sample lists under 750,000 distinct CDR3 sequences; roughly 10% were seen once. Trimming shortened V by 4 bases and J by 5 bases, and 8 bases separated the two germline ends. The CDR3 consists of 14 residues. Germline lookup yields CDR1 KGHDR and CDR2 SFDVKD. The sample originates from a study of response to subunit inactivated influenza vaccine. Study findings and constraints: Authors suggested each seasonal influenza vaccination recruits few new T cells.

J is TRBJ1-6 and V is TRBV24-1; D uncertain. This clonotype was obtained from a man in his forties or fifties who received an inactivated influenza vaccine. This material consisted of PBMCs from blood, taken on the day of vaccination. The CDR3 loop is CATSDRDNNSPLHF. The CDR3 DNA follows: TGTGCCACCAGTGACCGTGACAATAATTCACCCCTCCACTTT.